This TCR beta chain was identified during a study of somatic mutations in cytotoxic T cells in rheumatoid arthritis. Whole-study findings and limits: Nobody adjusted the slight TRBV07 underrepresentation in rheumatoid arthritis patients for multiple comparisons.

Researchers isolated CD4+ and CD8+ cells by positive magnetic bead selection and then checked their purity by flow cytometry. The CDR3 runs to 16 residues. The V and J ends lost 4 bases and 4 bases, in that order; junction bases with no gene match: 7. CDR1 is SGHTS and CDR2 is YDEGEE in the germline V gene. Of note for this clone: Its matching antigen is unknown.

The repertoire was sequenced with immunoSEQ multiplex PCR; TCRdb's copy has only in-frame clones and lacks some. Of more than 8,000 clones in the sample, approximately 90% were seen once. The TCR originated in a woman between 18 and 30 years old with rheumatoid arthritis. The sequenced sample consisted of CD4+ T cells sorted from blood. The chain has TRBV5-8 and TRBJ2-7; 14 bases map to TRBD2. The CDR3 sequence: CASSPRGLAGGYEQYF. The CDR3 nucleotides read TGTGCCAGCAGCCCCCGAGGACTAGCGGGGGGATACGAGCAGTACTTC.